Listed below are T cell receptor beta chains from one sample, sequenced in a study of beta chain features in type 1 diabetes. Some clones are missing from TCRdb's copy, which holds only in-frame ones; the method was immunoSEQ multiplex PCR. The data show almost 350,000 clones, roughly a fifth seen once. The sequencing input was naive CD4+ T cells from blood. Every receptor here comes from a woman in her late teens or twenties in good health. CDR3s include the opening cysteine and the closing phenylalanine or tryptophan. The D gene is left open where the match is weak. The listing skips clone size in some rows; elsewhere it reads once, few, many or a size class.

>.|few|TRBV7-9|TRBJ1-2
CASSLQGVVGYTF
TGTGCCAGCAGCCTCCAGGGTGTGGTTGGCTACACCTTC
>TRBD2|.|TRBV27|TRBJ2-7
CASGRASGSYEQYF
TGTGCCAGCGGGCGGGCTAGCGGGTCCTACGAGCAGTACTTC
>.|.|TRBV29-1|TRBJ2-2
CSVGGNTGELFF
TGCAGCGTTGGAGGGAACACCGGGGAGCTGTTTTTT
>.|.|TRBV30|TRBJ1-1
CAWRTVYTEAFF
TGTGCCTGGAGGACAGTTTACACTGAAGCTTTCTTT
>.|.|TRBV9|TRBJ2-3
CASSLLGEADTQYF
TGTGCCAGCAGCCTCCTAGGAGAGGCAGATACGCAGTATTTT
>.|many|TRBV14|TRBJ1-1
CASSQGQNTEAFF
TGTGCCAGCAGCCAAGGACAGAACACTGAAGCTTTCTTT
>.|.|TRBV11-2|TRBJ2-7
CASSLAAGGYEQYF
TGTGCCAGCAGCTTGGCGGCAGGGGGGTACGAGCAGTACTTC
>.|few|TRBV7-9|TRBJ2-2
CASSFGTHIDPGELFF
TGTGCCAGCAGCTTCGGGACACACATTGACCCCGGGGAGCTGTTTTTT
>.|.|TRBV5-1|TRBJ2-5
CASSLGWTRGHEETQYF
TGCGCCAGCAGCTTGGGATGGACCAGGGGTCACGAAGAGACCCAGTACTTC
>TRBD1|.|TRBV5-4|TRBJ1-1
CASSKGQDTEAFF
TGTGCCAGCAGCAAAGGACAGGACACTGAAGCTTTCTTT
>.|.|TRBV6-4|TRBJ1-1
CASSPGTPPEAFF
TGTGCCAGCAGTCCCGGGACACCACCTGAAGCTTTCTTT
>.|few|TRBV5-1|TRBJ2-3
CASSLRGGTDTQYF
TGCGCCAGCAGCCTTCGTGGCGGAACAGATACGCAGTATTTT
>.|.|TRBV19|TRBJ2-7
CASSRGSLRTEQYF
TGTGCCAGTAGCCGGGGATCCTTAAGGACCGAGCAGTACTTC
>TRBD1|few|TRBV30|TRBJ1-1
CAWSADRERTEAFF
TGTGCCTGGAGTGCCGACAGGGAGAGGACTGAAGCTTTCTTT
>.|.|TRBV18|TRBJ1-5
CASSLQGNQPQHF
TGTGCCAGCTCACTCCAGGGGAATCAGCCCCAGCATTTT
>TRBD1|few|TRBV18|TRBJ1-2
CASSPDRVVNYGYTF
TGTGCCAGCTCCCCAGACAGGGTCGTGAACTATGGCTACACCTTC
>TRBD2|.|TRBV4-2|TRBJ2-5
CASSQDPGASGVRKPYF
TGTGCCAGCAGCCAAGATCCCGGGGCTAGCGGGGTTCGTAAACCGTACTTC
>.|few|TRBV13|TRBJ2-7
CASSFRVANYEQYF
TGTGCCAGCAGCTTCCGGGTCGCAAACTACGAGCAGTACTTC
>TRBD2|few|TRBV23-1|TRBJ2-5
CASYSHGRGLPYQETQYF
TGCGCCAGCTATTCCCACGGGCGGGGACTACCGTACCAAGAGACCCAGTACTTC
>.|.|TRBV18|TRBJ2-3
CASSPITDTQYF
TGTGCCAGCTCACCCATCACAGATACGCAGTATTTT
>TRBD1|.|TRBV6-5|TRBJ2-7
CASRLRTTGSHEQYF
TGTGCCAGCCGGCTCCGCACGACAGGGTCCCACGAGCAGTACTTC
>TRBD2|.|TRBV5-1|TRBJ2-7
CASSLALAATYEQYF
TGCGCCAGCAGCTTGGCACTAGCGGCTACCTACGAGCAGTACTTC